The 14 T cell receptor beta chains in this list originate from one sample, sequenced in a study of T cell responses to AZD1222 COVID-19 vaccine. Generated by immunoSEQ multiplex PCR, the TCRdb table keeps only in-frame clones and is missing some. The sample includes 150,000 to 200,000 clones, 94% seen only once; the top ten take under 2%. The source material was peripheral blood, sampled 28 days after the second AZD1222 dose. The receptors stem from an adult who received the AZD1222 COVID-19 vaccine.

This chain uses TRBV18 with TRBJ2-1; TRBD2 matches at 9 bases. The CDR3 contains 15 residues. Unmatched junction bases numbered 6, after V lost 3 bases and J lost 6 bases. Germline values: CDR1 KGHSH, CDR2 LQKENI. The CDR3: CASSPGLAPANEQFF. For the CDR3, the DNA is TGTGCCAGCTCACCGGGACTAGCCCCCGCCAATGAGCAGTTCTTC.

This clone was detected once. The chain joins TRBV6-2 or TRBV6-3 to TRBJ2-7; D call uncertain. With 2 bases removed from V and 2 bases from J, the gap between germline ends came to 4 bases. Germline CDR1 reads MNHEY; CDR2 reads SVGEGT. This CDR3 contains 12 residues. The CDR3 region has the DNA TGTGCCAGCAGTTACGTAGCCTACGAGCAGTACTTC. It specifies CASSYVAYEQYF.

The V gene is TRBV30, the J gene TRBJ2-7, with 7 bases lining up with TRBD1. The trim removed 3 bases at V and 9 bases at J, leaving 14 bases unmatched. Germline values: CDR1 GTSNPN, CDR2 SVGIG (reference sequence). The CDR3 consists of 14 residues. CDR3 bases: TGTGCCTGGAGCGCCGGGACAGATCGTCAGGGGCAGTACTTC. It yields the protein CAWSAGTDRQGQYF.

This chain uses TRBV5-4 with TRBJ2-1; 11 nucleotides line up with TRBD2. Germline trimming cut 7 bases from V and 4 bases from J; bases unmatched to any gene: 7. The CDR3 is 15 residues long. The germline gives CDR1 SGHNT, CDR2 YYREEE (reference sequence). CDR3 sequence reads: CASGAGTSGYNEQFF. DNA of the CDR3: TGTGCCAGCGGTGCCGGGACTAGCGGTTACAATGAGCAGTTCTTC.

DNA for the CDR3: TGTGCCAGCAGTTTGGGTAGCGGGACTGATGAGCAGTTCTTC. This gives the protein CASSLGSGTDEQFF. This chain uses TRBV27 with TRBJ2-1, with 8 bases fitting TRBD2. The V segment lost 3 bases and the J segment 8 bases; nucleotides outside the gene matches: 6. The CDR3 is made up of 14 amino acids. Germline values: CDR1 MNHEY, CDR2 SMNVEV (reference sequence).

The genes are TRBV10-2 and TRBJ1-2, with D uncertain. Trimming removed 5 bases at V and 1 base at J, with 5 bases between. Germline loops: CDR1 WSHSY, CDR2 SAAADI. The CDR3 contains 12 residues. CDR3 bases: TGCGCCAGCAGTCCGAATAACTATGGCTACACCTTC. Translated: CASSPNNYGYTF.

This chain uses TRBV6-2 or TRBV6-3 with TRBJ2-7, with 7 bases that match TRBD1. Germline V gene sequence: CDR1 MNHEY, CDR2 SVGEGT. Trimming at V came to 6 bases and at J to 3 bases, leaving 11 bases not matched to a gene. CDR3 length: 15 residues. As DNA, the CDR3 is TGTGCCAGCAGCCGAGGGGGACAGCGGTACTACGAGCAGTACTTC. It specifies CASSRGGQRYYEQYF.

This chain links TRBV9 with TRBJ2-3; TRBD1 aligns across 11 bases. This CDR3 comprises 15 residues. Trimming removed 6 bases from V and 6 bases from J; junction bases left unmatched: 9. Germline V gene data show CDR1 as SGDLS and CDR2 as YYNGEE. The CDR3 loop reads CASNRDRGSSDTQYF. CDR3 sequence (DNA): TGTGCCAGCAACCGGGACAGGGGGTCATCCGATACGCAGTATTTT.

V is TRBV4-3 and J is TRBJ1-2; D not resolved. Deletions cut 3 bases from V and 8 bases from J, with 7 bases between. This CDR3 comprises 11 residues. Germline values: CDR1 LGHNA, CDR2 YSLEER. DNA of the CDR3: TGCGCCAGCAGCCACGGGGAAGGCTACACCTTC. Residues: CASSHGEGYTF.

This CDR3 is CASSQDLGTGIFSTDTQYF. The CDR3 DNA follows: TGTGCCAGCAGCCAAGATCTTGGGACAGGGATTTTTAGCACAGATACGCAGTATTTT. V usage is TRBV14 and J usage is TRBJ2-3, with TRBD1 identical over 9 bases. The ends lost 0 bases at V and 0 bases at J; junction bases unmatched: 10. The CDR3 totals 19 residues. Germline V gene lookup returns CDR1 SGHDN and CDR2 FVKESK.

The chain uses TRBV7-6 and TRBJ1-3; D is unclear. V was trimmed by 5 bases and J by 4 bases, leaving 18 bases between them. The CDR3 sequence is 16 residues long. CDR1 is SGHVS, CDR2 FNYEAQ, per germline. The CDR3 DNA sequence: TGTGCCAGCAGCCTACCAAAAGTGGCATCCGGAAACACCATATATTTT. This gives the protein CASSLPKVASGNTIYF.

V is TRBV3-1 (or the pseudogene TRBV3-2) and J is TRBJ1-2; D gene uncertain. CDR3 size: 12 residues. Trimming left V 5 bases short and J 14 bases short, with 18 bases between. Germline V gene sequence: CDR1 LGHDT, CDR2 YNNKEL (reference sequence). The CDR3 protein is CASSCPGLSRTF. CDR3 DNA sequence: TGTGCCAGCAGCTGCCCTGGACTGTCCCGGACCTTC.

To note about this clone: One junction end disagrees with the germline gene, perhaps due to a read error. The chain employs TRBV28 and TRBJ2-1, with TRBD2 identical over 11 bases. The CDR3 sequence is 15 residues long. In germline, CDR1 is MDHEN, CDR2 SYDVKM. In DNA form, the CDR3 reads TGTGCCAGCAGGTTATCTAGCGGGGGGTCGGGAGAGCAGTTCTTC. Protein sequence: CASRLSSGGSGEQFF.

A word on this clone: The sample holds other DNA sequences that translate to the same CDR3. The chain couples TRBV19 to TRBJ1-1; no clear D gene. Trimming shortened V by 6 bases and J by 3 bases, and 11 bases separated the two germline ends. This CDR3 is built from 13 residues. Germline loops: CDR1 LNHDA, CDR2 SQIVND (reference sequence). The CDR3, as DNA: TGTGCCAGTAGCAACACCGGGGACACTGAAGCTTTCTTT. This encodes CASSNTGDTEAFF. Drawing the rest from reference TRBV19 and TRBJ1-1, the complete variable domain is DGGITQSPKYLFRKEGQNVTLSCEQNLNHDAMYWYRQDPGQGLRLIYYSQIVNDFQKGDIAEGYSVSREKKESFPLTVTSAQKNPTAFYLCASSNTGDTEAFFGQGTRLTVV.